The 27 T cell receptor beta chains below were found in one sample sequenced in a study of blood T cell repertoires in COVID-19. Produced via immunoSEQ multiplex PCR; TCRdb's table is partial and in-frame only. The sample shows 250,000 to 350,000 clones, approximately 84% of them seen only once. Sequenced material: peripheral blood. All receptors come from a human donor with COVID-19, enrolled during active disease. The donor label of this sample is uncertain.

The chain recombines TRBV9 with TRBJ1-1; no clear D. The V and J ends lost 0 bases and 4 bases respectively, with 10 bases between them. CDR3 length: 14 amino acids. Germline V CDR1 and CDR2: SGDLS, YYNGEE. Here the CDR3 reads CASSVDESSTEAFF. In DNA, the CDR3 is TGTGCCAGCAGCGTAGATGAGTCGAGCACTGAAGCTTTCTTT.

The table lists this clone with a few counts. For the CDR3, the DNA is TGCGCCAGCAGTGGAAGGACAGGGATCGGTAATGAGCAGTTCTTC. It translates to CASSGRTGIGNEQFF. The chain joins TRBV10-1 to TRBJ2-1, with 8 bases aligning to TRBD1. The CDR3 covers 15 residues. Trimming cost V 4 bases and J 7 bases; bases outside gene matches: 9. CDR1 is WNHNN, CDR2 SYGVQD, per germline (reference sequence).

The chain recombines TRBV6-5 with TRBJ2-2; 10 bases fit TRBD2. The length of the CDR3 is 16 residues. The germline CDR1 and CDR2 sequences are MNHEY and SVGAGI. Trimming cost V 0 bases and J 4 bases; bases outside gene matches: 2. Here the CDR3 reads CASSYSRTSGTGELFF. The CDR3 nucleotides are TGTGCCAGCAGTTACTCGCGGACTAGCGGCACCGGGGAGCTGTTTTTT.

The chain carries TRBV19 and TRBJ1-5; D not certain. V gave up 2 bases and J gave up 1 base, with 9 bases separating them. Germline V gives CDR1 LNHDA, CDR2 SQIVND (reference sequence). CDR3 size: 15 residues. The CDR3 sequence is CASSISVGSNQPQHF. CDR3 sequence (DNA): TGTGCCAGTAGTATATCCGTCGGGAGCAATCAGCCCCAGCATTTT.

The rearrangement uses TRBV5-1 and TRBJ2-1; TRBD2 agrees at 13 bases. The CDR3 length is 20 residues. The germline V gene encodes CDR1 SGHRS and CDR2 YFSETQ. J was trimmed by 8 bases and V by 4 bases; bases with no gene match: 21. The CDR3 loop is CASSRGVTSGRPGAGHEQFF. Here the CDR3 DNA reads TGCGCCAGCAGCCGGGGGGTGACTAGCGGGAGGCCCGGTGCTGGGCATGAGCAGTTCTTC. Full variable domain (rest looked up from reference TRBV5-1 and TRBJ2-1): KAGVTQTPRYLIKTRGQQVTLSCSPISGHRSVSWYQQTPGQGLQFLFEYFSETQRNKGNFPGRFSGRQFSNSRSEMNVSTLELGDSALYLCASSRGVTSGRPGAGHEQFFGPGTRLTVL.

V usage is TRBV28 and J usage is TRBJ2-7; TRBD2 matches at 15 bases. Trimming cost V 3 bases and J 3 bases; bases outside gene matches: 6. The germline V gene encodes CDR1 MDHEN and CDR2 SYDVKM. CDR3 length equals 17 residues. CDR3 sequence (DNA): TGTGCCAGCAGTTTCCCGGGACTAGCGGGAGGACTCTACGAGCAGTACTTC. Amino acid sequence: CASSFPGLAGGLYEQYF.

The CDR3 region is CASSIRFGGGTTDTQYF. The CDR3 DNA reads TGTGCCAGTAGTATAAGGTTCGGGGGAGGGACGACAGATACGCAGTATTTT. This rearrangement joins TRBV19 to TRBJ2-3; TRBD2 agrees at 7 bases. The CDR3 runs to 17 residues. Germline values: CDR1 LNHDA, CDR2 SQIVND (reference sequence). With 2 bases clipped from V and 3 bases from J, the junction kept 11 bases outside the gene matches.

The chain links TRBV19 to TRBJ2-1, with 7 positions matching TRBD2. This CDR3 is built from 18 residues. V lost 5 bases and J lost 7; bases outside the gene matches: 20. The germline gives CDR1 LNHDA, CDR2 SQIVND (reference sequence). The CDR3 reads CASSLGQGRGGSKNEQFF. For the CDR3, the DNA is TGTGCCAGTAGTTTGGGGCAGGGACGGGGCGGGAGTAAGAATGAGCAGTTCTTC.

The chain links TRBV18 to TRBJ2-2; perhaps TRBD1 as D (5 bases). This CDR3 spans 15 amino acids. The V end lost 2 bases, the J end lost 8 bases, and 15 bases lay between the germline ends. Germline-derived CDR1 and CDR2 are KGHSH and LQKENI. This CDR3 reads CASSPDSSVPGELFF. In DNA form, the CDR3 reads TGTGCCAGCTCACCAGACAGTTCGGTCCCTGGGGAGCTGTTTTTT.

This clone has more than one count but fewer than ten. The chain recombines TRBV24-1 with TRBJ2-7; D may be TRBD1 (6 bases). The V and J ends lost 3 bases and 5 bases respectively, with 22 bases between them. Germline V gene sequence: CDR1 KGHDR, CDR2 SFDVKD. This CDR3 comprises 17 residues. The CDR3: CATSDRSSRGVGDEQYF. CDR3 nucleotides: TGTGCCACCAGTGATCGGTCATCCAGGGGCGTCGGCGACGAGCAGTACTTC.

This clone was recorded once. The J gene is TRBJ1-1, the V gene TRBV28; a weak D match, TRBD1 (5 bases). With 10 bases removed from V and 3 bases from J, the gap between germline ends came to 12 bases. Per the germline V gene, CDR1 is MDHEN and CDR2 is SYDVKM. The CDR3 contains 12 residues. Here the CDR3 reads CATQVRDTEAFF. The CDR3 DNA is TGTGCCACCCAGGTCAGGGACACTGAAGCTTTCTTT.

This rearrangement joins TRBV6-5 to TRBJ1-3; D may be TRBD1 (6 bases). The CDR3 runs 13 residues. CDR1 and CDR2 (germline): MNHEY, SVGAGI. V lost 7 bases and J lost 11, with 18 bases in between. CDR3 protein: CASNGEGGTSIYF. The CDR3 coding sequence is TGTGCCAGCAATGGTGAAGGGGGAACCTCCATATATTTT.

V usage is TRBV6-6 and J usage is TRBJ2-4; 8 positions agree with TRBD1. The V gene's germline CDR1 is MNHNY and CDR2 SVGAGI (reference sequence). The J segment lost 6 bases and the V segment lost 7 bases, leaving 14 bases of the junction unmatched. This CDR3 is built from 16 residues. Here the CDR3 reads CASNGQGAMFRNIQYF. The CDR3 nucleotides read TGTGCCAGCAACGGGCAGGGGGCGATGTTTCGAAACATTCAGTACTTC.

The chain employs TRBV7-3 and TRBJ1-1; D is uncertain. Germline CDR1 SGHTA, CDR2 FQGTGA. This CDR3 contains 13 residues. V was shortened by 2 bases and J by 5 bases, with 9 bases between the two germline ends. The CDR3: CASSLSSGTEAFF. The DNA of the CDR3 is TGTGCCAGCAGCTTATCCTCGGGAACTGAAGCTTTCTTT.

The CDR3 spells CASSSLTEAFF. In DNA, the CDR3 is TGTGCCAGCAGCTCCCTTACTGAAGCTTTCTTT. V gene TRBV11-2 combines with J gene TRBJ1-1; no definite D call. The germline gives CDR1 SGHAT, CDR2 FQNNGV. Between the trimmed V and J ends, which lost 4 bases and 5 bases, there was a span of 5 bases. The CDR3 length is 11 residues.

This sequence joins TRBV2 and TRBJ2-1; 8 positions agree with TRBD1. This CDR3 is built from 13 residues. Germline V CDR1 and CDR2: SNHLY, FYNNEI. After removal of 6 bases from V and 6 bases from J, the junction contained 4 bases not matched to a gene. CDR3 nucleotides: TGTGCCAGCAGACGCGACAGGGGCAATGAGCAGTTCTTC. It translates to CASRRDRGNEQFF.

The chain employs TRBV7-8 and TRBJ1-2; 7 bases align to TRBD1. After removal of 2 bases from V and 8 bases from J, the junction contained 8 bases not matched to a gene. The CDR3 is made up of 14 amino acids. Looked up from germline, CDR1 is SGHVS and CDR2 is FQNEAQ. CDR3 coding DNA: TGTGCCAGCAGCTTAAGGGGGCCAGAGCGCGGCTACACCTTC. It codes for CASSLRGPERGYTF.

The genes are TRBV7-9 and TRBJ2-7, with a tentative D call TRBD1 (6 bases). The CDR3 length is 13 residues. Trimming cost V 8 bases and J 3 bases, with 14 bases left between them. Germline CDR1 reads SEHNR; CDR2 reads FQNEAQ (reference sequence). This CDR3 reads CASLRDTHYEQYF. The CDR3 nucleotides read TGTGCCAGCCTCCGGGACACCCACTACGAGCAGTACTTC.

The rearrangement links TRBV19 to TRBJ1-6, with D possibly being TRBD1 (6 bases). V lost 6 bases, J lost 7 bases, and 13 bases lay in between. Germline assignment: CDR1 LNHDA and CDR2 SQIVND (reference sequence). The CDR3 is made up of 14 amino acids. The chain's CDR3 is CASSEQGPNSPLHF. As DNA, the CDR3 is TGTGCCAGTAGCGAACAGGGTCCGAATTCACCCCTCCACTTT.

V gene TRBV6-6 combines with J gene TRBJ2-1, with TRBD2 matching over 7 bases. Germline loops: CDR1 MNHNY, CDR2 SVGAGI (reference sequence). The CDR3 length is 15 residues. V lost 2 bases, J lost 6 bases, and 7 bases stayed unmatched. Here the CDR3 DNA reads TGTGCCAGCAGTTACCCATTAGCGGGCCCCAATGAGCAGTTCTTC. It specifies CASSYPLAGPNEQFF.

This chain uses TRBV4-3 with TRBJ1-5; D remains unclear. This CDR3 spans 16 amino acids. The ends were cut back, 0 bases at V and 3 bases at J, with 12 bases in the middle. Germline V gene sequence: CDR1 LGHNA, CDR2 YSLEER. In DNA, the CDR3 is TGCGCCAGCAGCCAAGAAATATCGGGGTTCAATCAGCCCCAGCATTTT. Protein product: CASSQEISGFNQPQHF.

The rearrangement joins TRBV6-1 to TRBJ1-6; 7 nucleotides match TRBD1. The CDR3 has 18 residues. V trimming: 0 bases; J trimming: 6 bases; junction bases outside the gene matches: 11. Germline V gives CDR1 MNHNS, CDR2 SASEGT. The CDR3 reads CASSEAGWKGASNSPLHF. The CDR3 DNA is TGTGCCAGCAGTGAAGCGGGTTGGAAGGGGGCCAGTAATTCACCCCTCCACTTT.

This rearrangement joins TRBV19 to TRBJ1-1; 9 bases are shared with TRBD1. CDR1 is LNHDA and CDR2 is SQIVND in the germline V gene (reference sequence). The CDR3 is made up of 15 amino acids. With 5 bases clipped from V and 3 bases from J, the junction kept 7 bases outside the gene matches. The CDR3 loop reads CASSPRTGEDTEAFF. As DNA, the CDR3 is TGTGCCAGTAGTCCTAGGACAGGGGAAGACACTGAAGCTTTCTTT.

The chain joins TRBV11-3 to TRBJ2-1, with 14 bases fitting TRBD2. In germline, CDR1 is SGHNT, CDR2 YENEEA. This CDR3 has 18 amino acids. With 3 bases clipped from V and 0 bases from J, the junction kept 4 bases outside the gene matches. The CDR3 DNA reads TGTGCCAGCAGCTTCAGTGGGACTAGCGGGAGCTCCTACAATGAGCAGTTCTTC. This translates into CASSFSGTSGSSYNEQFF.

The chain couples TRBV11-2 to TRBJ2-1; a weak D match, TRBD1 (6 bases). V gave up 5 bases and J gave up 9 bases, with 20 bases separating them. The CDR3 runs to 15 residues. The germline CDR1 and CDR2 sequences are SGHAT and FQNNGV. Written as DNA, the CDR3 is TGTGCCAGCAGCATCGAACGGACAGTTCTGGGTGAGCAGTTCTTC. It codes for CASSIERTVLGEQFF.

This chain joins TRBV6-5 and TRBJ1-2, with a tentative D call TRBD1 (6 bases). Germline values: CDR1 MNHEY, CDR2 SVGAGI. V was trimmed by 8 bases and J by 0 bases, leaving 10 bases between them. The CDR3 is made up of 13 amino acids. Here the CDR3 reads CASVDSPNYGYTF. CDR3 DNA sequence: TGTGCCAGCGTGGACAGCCCTAACTATGGCTACACCTTC.

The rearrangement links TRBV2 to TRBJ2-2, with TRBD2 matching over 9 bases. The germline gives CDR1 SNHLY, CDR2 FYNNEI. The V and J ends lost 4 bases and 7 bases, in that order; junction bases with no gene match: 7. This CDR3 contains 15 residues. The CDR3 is CASSGLAGSGGELFF. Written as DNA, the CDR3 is TGTGCCAGCAGTGGGCTAGCGGGAAGCGGCGGGGAGCTGTTTTTT.